Shown below are 29 T cell receptor beta chains from a single sample sequenced in a study of cytomegalovirus exposure and HLA in healthy donors. 60 Vbeta and 13 Jbeta primers were used in PCR. Clones were sequenced by immunoSEQ multiplex PCR, and TCRdb holds only the in-frame ones, with some missing. The top ten clones hold approximately 6% of a sample with 150,000 to 200,000 clones, about four fifths of them seen once. The source material was PBMCs. These receptors were obtained from a woman under 40 in good health and CMV-seropositive.

The chain carries TRBV15 and TRBJ2-2; 12 bases fit TRBD2. The length of the CDR3 is 17 residues. V trimming: 2 bases; J trimming: 3 bases; junction bases outside the gene matches: 4. Germline V lookup: CDR1 LNHNV, CDR2 YYDKDF (reference sequence). The CDR3: CATSRRLAGAYTGELFF. The DNA of the CDR3 is TGTGCCACCAGCAGACGACTAGCGGGAGCCTACACCGGGGAGCTGTTTTTT. Supplemented by reference TRBV15 and TRBJ2-2, the full variable domain reads DAMVIQNPRYQVTQFGKPVTLSCSQTLNHNVMYWYQQKSSQAPKLLFHYYDKDFNNEADTPDNFQSRRPNTSFCFLDIRSPGLGDTAMYLCATSRRLAGAYTGELFFGEGSRLTVL.

The chain carries TRBV6-1 and TRBJ2-5; a weak D match, TRBD1 (7 bases). CDR1 and CDR2 (germline): MNHNS, SASEGT. Trimming took 3 bases from V and 4 from J, leaving 12 bases between them. CDR3 length equals 14 residues. The DNA for the CDR3 is TGTGCCAGCAGTGACAGGGGGGCGGGAGAGACCCAGTACTTC. Its translation: CASSDRGAGETQYF.

The chain carries TRBV11-2 and TRBJ2-1, with TRBD2 matching 13 bases. The trim removed 1 base at V and 9 bases at J, leaving 9 bases unmatched. This CDR3 spans 17 amino acids. From germline, CDR1 is SGHAT and CDR2 FQNNGV. Written as DNA, the CDR3 is TGTGCCAGCAGCTTAGGAGGACTAGCGGGAGAACTTATTGAGCAGTTCTTC. Amino acid sequence: CASSLGGLAGELIEQFF.

V gene TRBV2 combines with J gene TRBJ2-1; weak D call: TRBD2 (5 bases). Trimming stripped 4 bases from V and 0 bases from J, with 10 bases between. The CDR3 has 15 residues. CDR1 and CDR2 from the germline V gene are SNHLY and FYNNEI. The CDR3 coding sequence is TGTGCCAGCAGTGTTTTAGGGAGCTCCTACAATGAGCAGTTCTTC. Encoded protein: CASSVLGSSYNEQFF.

The gene calls are TRBV10-2 and TRBJ1-1; D is unclear. The CDR3 has 15 amino acids. V shed 5 bases and J shed 1 base, with 14 bases lying between them. Germline V gene lookup returns CDR1 WSHSY and CDR2 SAAADI. CDR3 sequence reads: CASSRWAASNTEAFF. Written as DNA, the CDR3 is TGCGCCAGCAGTCGTTGGGCCGCCTCGAACACTGAAGCTTTCTTT.

The rearrangement joins TRBV25-1 to TRBJ2-1, with 9 bases that match TRBD2. Germline CDR1 MGHDK, CDR2 SYGVNS. The CDR3 spans 16 residues. V lost 3 bases, J lost 4 bases, and 7 bases stayed unmatched. CDR3 sequence: CASSDFSGSGYNEQFF. Here the CDR3 DNA reads TGTGCCAGCAGTGATTTTAGCGGGAGTGGGTACAATGAGCAGTTCTTC.

The chain couples TRBV9 to TRBJ2-7; 7 bases agree with TRBD2. Germline loops: CDR1 SGDLS, CDR2 YYNGEE. This CDR3 spans 14 amino acids. Germline trimming cut 0 bases from V and 3 bases from J; bases unmatched to any gene: 3. CDR3 protein: CASSVAGGGYEQYF. CDR3 bases: TGTGCCAGCAGCGTAGCTGGGGGGGGCTACGAGCAGTACTTC.

The chain uses TRBV2 and TRBJ1-4, with TRBD1 matching over 7 bases. CDR3 length: 16 amino acids. After removal of 5 bases from V and 3 bases from J, the junction contained 9 bases not matched to a gene. Germline CDR1 is SNHLY and CDR2 is FYNNEI. CDR3 coding DNA: TGTGCCAGCAGTTTCTTGAAGGGGGCTGCTAATGAAAAACTGTTTTTT. Translated: CASSFLKGAANEKLFF.

In its sample, this clone was seen a few times. The CDR3 DNA follows: TGTGCCAGCAGCTTAGGCAGGGGACGGAAGTCCCCCTATGGCTACACCTTC. Translation: CASSLGRGRKSPYGYTF. The chain has TRBV7-2 and TRBJ1-2, with D maybe TRBD1 (6 bases). V lost 1 base, J lost 4 bases, and 19 bases lay in between. There are 17 residues in the CDR3. CDR1 and CDR2 (germline): SGHTA, FQGNSA.

The gene calls are TRBV6-6 and TRBJ1-6; D perhaps matches TRBD1 (5 bases). V was shortened by 1 base and J by 7 bases, with 11 bases between the two germline ends. Germline CDR1 is MNHNY and CDR2 is SVGAGI (reference sequence). CDR3 length: 15 residues. CDR3 sequence reads: CASSYWGGGNSPLHF. CDR3 bases: TGTGCCAGCAGTTACTGGGGCGGCGGCAATTCACCCCTCCACTTT.

V usage is TRBV5-1 and J usage is TRBJ2-7; D unresolved. Trimming cost V 4 bases and J 2 bases, with 16 bases left between them. This CDR3 comprises 15 residues. Germline V lookup: CDR1 SGHRS, CDR2 YFSETQ. CDR3 nucleotide sequence: TGCGCCAGCAGCCCGGATCCAGGCATTACCTACGAGCAGTACTTC. It translates to CASSPDPGITYEQYF.

The chain employs TRBV29-1 and TRBJ2-6; TRBD1 aligns across 9 bases. The CDR3 runs 13 residues. The V and J ends lost 4 bases and 6 bases, in that order; junction bases with no gene match: 1. CDR1 is SQVTM, CDR2 ANQGSEA, per germline. This CDR3 is CSVGQGEANVLTF. The CDR3 DNA reads TGCAGCGTTGGACAGGGGGAGGCCAACGTCCTGACTTTC.

The chain recombines TRBV7-9 with TRBJ1-1; 7 nucleotides agree with TRBD1. V lost 8 bases and J lost 8; bases outside the gene matches: 8. The germline gives CDR1 SEHNR, CDR2 FQNEAQ (reference sequence). The CDR3 runs 12 residues. Written as DNA, the CDR3 is TGTGCCAGCGGCGGACAGGAAGAAGAAGCTTTCTTT. As protein: CASGGQEEEAFF.

J is TRBJ2-6 and V is TRBV4-2; possibly TRBD2 for D (5 bases). The V gene lost 3 bases and the J gene lost 0 bases, with 15 bases spanning the gap. The germline V gene has CDR1 LGHNA and CDR2 YNFKEQ. The CDR3 totals 18 residues. CDR3 region: CASSHSGGISSGANVLTF. CDR3 nucleotides: TGTGCCAGCAGCCACAGCGGTGGGATCAGCTCTGGGGCCAACGTCCTGACTTTC.

V and J are TRBV10-3 and TRBJ1-3, with D unresolved. The germline V gene encodes CDR1 ENHRY and CDR2 SYGVKD. The V gene lost 4 bases and the J gene lost 2 bases, with 6 bases spanning the gap. The CDR3 covers 13 residues. The CDR3 sequence is CAISVDTGNTIYF. CDR3 DNA sequence: TGTGCCATCAGTGTAGACACTGGAAACACCATATATTTT.

This clone was counted a few times. Here the CDR3 DNA reads TGTGCCAGGGGGACAGAGAACACTGAAGCTTTCTTT. It yields the protein CARGTENTEAFF. This chain links TRBV2 with TRBJ1-1; 7 nucleotides agree with TRBD1. Trimming removed 9 bases from V and 1 base from J; junction bases left unmatched: 2. This CDR3 has 12 amino acids. Germline V gene sequence: CDR1 SNHLY, CDR2 FYNNEI.

This clone came up once. The chain carries TRBV29-1 and TRBJ1-2, with 7 nucleotides matching TRBD1. Germline CDR1 and CDR2: SQVTM and ANQGSEA. With V trimmed by 3 bases and J by 7 bases, 5 bases remained unmatched. This CDR3 has 12 amino acids. CDR3 region: CSVDTGDSGYTF. CDR3 DNA: TGCAGCGTTGATACAGGGGATAGTGGCTACACCTTC.

This clone was observed a few times. The V call is TRBV4-3, the J call TRBJ1-1; TRBD1 agrees at 7 bases. V was clipped by 5 bases and J by 3 bases; unmatched bases: 3. The CDR3 consists of 13 residues. Germline CDR1 and CDR2: LGHNA and YSLEER. CDR3 sequence (DNA): TGCGCCAGCAGCGAACAGGGGTACACTGAAGCTTTCTTT. It encodes CASSEQGYTEAFF.

The chain uses TRBV6-6 and TRBJ2-3; 8 bases map to TRBD2. The V and J ends lost 7 bases and 5 bases, in that order; junction bases with no gene match: 14. CDR1 and CDR2 (germline): MNHNY, SVGAGI (reference sequence). The CDR3 loop spans 16 amino acids. The CDR3 sequence: CASIPRSRREEDTQYF. For the CDR3, the DNA is TGTGCCAGCATCCCAAGATCGCGGCGGGAGGAAGATACGCAGTATTTT.

V and J are TRBV5-1 and TRBJ1-4, with 7 bases fitting TRBD1. V was clipped by 4 bases and J by 4 bases; unmatched bases: 4. Per germline, CDR1 SGHRS and CDR2 YFSETQ. This CDR3 is built from 14 residues. Here the CDR3 DNA reads TGCGCCAGCAGCACCGGACAGGTTAATGAAAAACTGTTTTTT. Translation: CASSTGQVNEKLFF.

To note about this clone: Within the sample, other DNA sequences also encode this same CDR3. The V and J genes are TRBV28 and TRBJ1-3; D perhaps matches TRBD1 (5 bases). The CDR3 runs to 14 residues. The germline gives CDR1 MDHEN, CDR2 SYDVKM. Trimming left V 3 bases short and J 4 bases short, with 10 bases between. The CDR3 DNA follows: TGTGCCAGCAGTTTTAGGGGAACAGGAAACACCATATATTTT. Translated, it gives CASSFRGTGNTIYF.

The chain employs TRBV4-2 and TRBJ1-1; D ambiguous. Trimming shortened V by 1 base and J by 4 bases, and 7 bases separated the two germline ends. The CDR3 is 13 residues long. CDR1 LGHNA and CDR2 YNFKEQ come from the germline V gene. The CDR3 nucleotides are TGTGCCAGCAGCCAAGCAATGAGCACTGAAGCTTTCTTT. Its protein product is CASSQAMSTEAFF.

The rearrangement uses TRBV5-1 and TRBJ2-7, with no clear D. Trimming removed 0 bases from V and 5 bases from J, with 9 bases in between. CDR1 SGHRS and CDR2 YFSETQ come from the germline V gene. The CDR3 consists of 13 residues. The CDR3 DNA reads TGCGCCAGCAGCTTGGGGCAGGTTAACGAGCAGTACTTC. Its translation: CASSLGQVNEQYF.

The V and J genes are TRBV4-1 and TRBJ2-7; D not certain. The CDR3 consists of 13 residues. Trimming left V 1 base short and J 0 bases short, with 4 bases between. Germline CDR1 is MGHRA and CDR2 is YSYEKL. The CDR3, as DNA: TGCGCCAGCAGCCAAGTAGTCTCCTACGAGCAGTACTTC. Translation: CASSQVVSYEQYF.

The chain employs TRBV25-1 and TRBJ2-3; 7 nucleotides line up with TRBD2. Germline V gives CDR1 MGHDK, CDR2 SYGVNS. This CDR3 comprises 15 residues. V was clipped by 2 bases and J by 5 bases; unmatched bases: 7. The CDR3 region is CASSEGGGPVDTQYF. The CDR3 DNA reads as TGTGCCAGCAGTGAAGGGGGGGGACCGGTAGATACGCAGTATTTT.

This clone is a singleton in its sample. The chain carries TRBV4-3 and TRBJ2-3; 10 bases are a match to TRBD2. Trimming cost V 3 bases and J 7 bases; bases outside gene matches: 7. The V gene's germline CDR1 is LGHNA and CDR2 YSLEER. This CDR3 spans 15 amino acids. This CDR3 is CASSQEPSGGYTQYF. The CDR3, as DNA: TGCGCCAGCAGCCAGGAGCCTAGCGGGGGTTATACGCAGTATTTT.

The chain is built from TRBV10-1 and TRBJ1-1, with a possible D match to TRBD1 (5 bases). CDR1 is WNHNN, CDR2 SYGVQD, per germline (reference sequence). This CDR3 region has 13 residues. Trimming stripped 3 bases from V and 5 bases from J, with 10 bases between. This chain's CDR3 is CASSDRGNTEAFF. The CDR3, as DNA: TGCGCCAGCAGTGATAGGGGTAATACTGAAGCTTTCTTT.

This rearrangement joins TRBV19 to TRBJ1-2, with D uncertain. CDR1 and CDR2 from the germline V gene are LNHDA and SQIVND (reference sequence). The CDR3 loop spans 11 amino acids. The V end was cut by 5 bases, the J end by 8 bases, with 9 bases between. CDR3 protein: CASSGGWGYTF. CDR3 nucleotides: TGTGCCAGTAGTGGAGGTTGGGGCTACACCTTC.

The chain links TRBV28 to TRBJ1-2; possibly TRBD1 for D (5 bases). The CDR3 has 18 amino acids. From germline, CDR1 is MDHEN and CDR2 SYDVKM. Trimming cost V 6 bases and J 4 bases, with 27 bases left between them. The CDR3 nucleotides are TGTGCCAGCAGCCGACCGGAGGGACCGGGATTGGTTGGCTATGGCTACACCTTC. It encodes CASSRPEGPGLVGYGYTF.